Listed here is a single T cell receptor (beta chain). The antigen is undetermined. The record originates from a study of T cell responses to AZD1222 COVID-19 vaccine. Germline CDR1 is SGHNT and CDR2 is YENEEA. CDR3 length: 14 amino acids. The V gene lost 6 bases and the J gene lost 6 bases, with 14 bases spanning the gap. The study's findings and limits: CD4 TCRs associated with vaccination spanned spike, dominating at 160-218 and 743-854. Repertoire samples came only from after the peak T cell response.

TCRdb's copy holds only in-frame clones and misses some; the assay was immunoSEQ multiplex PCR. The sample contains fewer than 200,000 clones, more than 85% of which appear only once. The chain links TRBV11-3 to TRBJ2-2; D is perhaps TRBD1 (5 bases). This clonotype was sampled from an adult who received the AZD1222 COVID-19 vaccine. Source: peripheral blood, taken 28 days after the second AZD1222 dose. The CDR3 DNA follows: TGTGCCAGCAGGCAGGATGGGGCCGCCGGGGAGCTGTTTTTT. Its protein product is CASRQDGAAGELFF.